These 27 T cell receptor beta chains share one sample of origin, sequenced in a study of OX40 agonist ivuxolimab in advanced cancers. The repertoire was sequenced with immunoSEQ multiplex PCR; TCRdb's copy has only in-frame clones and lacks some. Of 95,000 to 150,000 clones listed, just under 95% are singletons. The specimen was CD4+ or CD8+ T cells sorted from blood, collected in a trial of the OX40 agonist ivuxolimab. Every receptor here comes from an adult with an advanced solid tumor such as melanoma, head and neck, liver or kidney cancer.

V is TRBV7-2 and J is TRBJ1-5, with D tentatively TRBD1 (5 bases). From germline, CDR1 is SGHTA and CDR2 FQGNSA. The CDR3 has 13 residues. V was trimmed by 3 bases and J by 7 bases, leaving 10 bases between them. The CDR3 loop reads CASSFRGRQPQHF. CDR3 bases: TGTGCCAGCAGCTTTCGGGGGAGGCAGCCCCAGCATTTT.

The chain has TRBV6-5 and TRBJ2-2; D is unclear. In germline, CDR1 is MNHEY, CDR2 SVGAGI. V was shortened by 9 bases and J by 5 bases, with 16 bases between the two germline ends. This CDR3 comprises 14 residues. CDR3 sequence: CASISSPPTGELFF. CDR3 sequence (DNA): TGTGCCAGTATCTCGAGTCCCCCTACCGGGGAGCTGTTTTTT.

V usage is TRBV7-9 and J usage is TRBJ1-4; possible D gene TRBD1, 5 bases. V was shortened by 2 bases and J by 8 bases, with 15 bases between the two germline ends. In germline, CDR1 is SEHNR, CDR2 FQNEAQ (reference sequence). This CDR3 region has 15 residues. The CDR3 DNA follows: TGTGCCAGCAGCTTAAGTGTCGGGACCCAAGAAAAACTGTTTTTT. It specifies CASSLSVGTQEKLFF.

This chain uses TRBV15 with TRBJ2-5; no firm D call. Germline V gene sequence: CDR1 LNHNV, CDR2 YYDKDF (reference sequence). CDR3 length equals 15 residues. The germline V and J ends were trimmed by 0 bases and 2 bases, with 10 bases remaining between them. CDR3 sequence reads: CATSRDHGQQETQYF. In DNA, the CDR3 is TGTGCCACCAGCAGAGACCACGGGCAGCAAGAGACCCAGTACTTC.

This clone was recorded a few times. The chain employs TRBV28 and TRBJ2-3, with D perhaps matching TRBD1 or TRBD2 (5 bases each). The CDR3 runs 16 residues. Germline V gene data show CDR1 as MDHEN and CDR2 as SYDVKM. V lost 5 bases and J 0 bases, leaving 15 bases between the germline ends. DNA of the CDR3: TGTGCCAGCAGTCTTCTGTCCCGGGACAGCACAGATACGCAGTATTTT. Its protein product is CASSLLSRDSTDTQYF.

The CDR3 here is CASSGEPVGGKAKNIQYF. The CDR3 nucleotides are TGTGCCAGCAGCGGAGAGCCGGTAGGGGGAAAAGCCAAAAACATTCAGTACTTC. The chain joins TRBV9 to TRBJ2-4; D is perhaps TRBD1 (6 bases). This CDR3 is built from 18 residues. Trimming removed 3 bases from V and 0 bases from J, with 19 bases in between. Germline CDR1 is SGDLS and CDR2 is YYNGEE.

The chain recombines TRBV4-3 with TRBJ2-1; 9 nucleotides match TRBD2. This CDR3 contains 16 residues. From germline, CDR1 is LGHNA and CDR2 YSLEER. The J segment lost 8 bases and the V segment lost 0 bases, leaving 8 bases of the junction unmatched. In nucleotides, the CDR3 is TGCGCCAGCAGCCAAGATGAGGTAGCGGGAGAGCATGAGCAGTTCTTC. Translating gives CASSQDEVAGEHEQFF.

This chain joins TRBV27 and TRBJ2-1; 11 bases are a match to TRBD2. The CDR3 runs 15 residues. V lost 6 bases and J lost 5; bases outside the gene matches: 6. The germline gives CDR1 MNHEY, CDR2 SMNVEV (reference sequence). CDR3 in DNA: TGTGCCAGCAGGGCGACTAGCGGGACCCACAATGAGCAGTTCTTC. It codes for CASRATSGTHNEQFF.

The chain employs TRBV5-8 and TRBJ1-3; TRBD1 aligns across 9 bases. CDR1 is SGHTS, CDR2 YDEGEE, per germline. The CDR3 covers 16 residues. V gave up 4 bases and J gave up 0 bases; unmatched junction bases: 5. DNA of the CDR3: TGTGCCAGCAGCGAAAGGGACAGGGTCTCTGGAAACACCATATATTTT. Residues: CASSERDRVSGNTIYF.

CDR3 sequence: CASSTDKPGANVLTF. CDR3 in DNA: TGTGCCAGCAGCACGGACAAGCCTGGGGCCAACGTCCTGACTTTC. The chain combines TRBV5-4 with TRBJ2-6, with D tentatively TRBD1 (5 bases). The germline gives CDR1 SGHNT, CDR2 YYREEE (reference sequence). The V and J ends lost 4 bases and 2 bases respectively, with 10 bases between them. The CDR3 contains 15 residues.

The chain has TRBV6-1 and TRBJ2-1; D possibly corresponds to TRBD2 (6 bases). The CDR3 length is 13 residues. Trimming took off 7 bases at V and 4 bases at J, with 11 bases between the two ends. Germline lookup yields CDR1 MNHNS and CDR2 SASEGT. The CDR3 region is CASNSGDYNEQFF. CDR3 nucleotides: TGTGCCAGCAATAGCGGCGATTACAATGAGCAGTTCTTC.

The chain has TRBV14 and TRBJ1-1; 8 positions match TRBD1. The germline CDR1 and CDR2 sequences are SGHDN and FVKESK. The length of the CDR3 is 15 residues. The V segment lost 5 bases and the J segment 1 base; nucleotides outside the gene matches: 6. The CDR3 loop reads CASSSRQGRNTEAFF. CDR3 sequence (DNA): TGTGCCAGCAGCTCGCGACAGGGGAGGAACACTGAAGCTTTCTTT.

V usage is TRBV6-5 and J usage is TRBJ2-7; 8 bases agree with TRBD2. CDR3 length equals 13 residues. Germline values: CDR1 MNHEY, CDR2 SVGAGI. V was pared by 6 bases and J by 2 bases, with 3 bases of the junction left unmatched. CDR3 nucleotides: TGTGCCAGCAGGGCGGGAGGAACCTACGAGCAGTACTTC. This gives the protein CASRAGGTYEQYF.

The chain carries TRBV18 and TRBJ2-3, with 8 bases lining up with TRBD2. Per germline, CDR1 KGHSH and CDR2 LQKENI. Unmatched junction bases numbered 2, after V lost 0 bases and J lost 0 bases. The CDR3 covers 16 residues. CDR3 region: CASSPPASGSTDTQYF. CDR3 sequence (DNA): TGTGCCAGCTCACCACCGGCTAGCGGGAGCACAGATACGCAGTATTTT.

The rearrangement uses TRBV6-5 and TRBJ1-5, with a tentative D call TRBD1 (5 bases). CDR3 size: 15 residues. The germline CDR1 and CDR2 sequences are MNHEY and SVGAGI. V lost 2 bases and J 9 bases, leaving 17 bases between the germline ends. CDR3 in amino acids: CASSYDSSIAWPQHF. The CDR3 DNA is TGTGCCAGCAGTTACGACAGTTCAATAGCCTGGCCCCAGCATTTT.

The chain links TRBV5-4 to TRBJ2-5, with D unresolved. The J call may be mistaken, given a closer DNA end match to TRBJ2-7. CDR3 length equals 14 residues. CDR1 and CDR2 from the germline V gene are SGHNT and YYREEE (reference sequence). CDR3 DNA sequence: TGTGCCAGCAGCTTGGACTACTCCTCCTACGAGCAGTACTTC. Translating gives CASSLDYSSYEQYF.

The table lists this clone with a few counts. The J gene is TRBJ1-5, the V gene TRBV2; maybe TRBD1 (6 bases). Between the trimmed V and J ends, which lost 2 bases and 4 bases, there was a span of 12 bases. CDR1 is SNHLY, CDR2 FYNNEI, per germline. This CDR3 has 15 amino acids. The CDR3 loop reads CASSERGGQNQPQHF. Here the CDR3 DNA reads TGTGCCAGCAGTGAACGAGGGGGACAAAATCAGCCCCAGCATTTT.

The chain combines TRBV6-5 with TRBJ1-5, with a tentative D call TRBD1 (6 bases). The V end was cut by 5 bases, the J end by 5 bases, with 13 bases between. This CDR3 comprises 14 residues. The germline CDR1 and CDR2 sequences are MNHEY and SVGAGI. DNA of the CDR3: TGTGCCAGCAGTGAACCGCACAGGGATCAGCCCCAGCATTTT. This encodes CASSEPHRDQPQHF.

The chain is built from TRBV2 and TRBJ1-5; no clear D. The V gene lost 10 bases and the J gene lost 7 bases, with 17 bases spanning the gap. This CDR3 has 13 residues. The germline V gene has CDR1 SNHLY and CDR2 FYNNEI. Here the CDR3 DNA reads TGTGCCACCCGGTTTTCTAGGCAGCAGCCCCAGCATTTT. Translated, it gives CATRFSRQQPQHF.

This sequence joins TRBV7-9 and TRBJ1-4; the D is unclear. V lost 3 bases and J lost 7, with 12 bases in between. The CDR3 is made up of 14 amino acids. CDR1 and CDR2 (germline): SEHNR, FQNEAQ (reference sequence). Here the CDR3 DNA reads TGTGCCAGCAGCTTCGTCTCAAAAGGTGAAAAACTGTTTTTT. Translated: CASSFVSKGEKLFF.

CDR3 bases: TGCGCCAGCAAGCAAGAGACGGGGGCGGGGAATTCACCCCTCCACTTT. This gives the protein CASKQETGAGNSPLHF. The chain joins TRBV5-1 to TRBJ1-6, with D tentatively TRBD1 (6 bases). Germline V gene lookup returns CDR1 SGHRS and CDR2 YFSETQ. This CDR3 contains 16 residues. Trimming cost V 6 bases and J 7 bases, with 20 bases left between them.

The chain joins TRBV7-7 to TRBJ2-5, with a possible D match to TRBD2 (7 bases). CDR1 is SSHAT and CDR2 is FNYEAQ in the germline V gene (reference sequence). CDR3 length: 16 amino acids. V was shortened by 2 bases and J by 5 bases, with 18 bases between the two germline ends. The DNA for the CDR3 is TGTGCCAGCAGCTTAAGGGGGGCGGGAGCGGATGAGACCCAGTACTTC. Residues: CASSLRGAGADETQYF.

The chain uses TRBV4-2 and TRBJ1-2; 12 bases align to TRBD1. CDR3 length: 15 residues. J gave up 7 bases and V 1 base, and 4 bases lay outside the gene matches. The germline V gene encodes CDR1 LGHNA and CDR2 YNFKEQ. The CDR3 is CASSQGDRGLSGYTF. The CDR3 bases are TGTGCCAGCAGCCAAGGGGACAGGGGGCTTTCTGGCTACACCTTC.

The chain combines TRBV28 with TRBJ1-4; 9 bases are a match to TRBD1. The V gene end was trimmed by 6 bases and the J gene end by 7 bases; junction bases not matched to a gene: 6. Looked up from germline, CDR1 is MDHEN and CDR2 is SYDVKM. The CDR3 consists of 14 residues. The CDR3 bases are TGTGCCAGCAGACCGGGACAGGGAAGTGAAAAACTGTTTTTT. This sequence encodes CASRPGQGSEKLFF.

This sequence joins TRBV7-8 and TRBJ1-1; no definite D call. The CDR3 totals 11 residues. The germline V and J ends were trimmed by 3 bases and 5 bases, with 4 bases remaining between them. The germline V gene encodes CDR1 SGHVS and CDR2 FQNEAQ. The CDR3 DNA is TGTGCCAGCAGCTTCCAAACTGAAGCTTTCTTT. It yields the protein CASSFQTEAFF.

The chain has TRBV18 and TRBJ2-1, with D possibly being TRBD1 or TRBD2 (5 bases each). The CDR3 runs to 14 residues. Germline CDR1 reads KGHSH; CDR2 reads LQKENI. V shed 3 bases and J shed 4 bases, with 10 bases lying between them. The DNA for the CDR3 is TGTGCCAGCTCACCTCCGGGGCCATACAATGAGCAGTTCTTC. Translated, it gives CASSPPGPYNEQFF.

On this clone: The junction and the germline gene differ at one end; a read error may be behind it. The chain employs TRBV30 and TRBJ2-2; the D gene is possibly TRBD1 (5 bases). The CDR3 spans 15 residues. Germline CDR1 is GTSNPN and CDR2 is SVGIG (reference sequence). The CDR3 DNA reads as TGTGCCTCGAGTCGTAGACAAGGGGACACCGGGGAGCTGTTTTTT. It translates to CASSRRQGDTGELFF.